This T cell receptor beta chain was sequenced during a study of T cell clonality in common variable immunodeficiency. Overall study findings and caveats: T cell subpopulation sequencing would be needed to explain CVID clonality.

This clone was found a few times. Its antigen is not known. The CDR3 is cut off 3 residues early in the read; its end comes from the germline J gene. Measured with immunoSEQ multiplex PCR; TCRdb has only the in-frame clones, and not every one. This table holds under 45,000 clones with no singletons; the top ten claim 3% to 4.5%. Trimming pared 4 bases from V and 8 bases from J, leaving 24 bases between. The CDR3 spans 17 residues. Germline lookup yields CDR1 SGHRS and CDR2 YFSETQ. Source material: peripheral blood mononuclear cells. The chain combines TRBV5-1 with TRBJ2-2, with D maybe TRBD1 (8 bases). The TCR sequence derives from a person between 18 and 75 years old in good health. Here the CDR3 reads CASSPVPLGGTGGELFF. The part of the CDR3 DNA that was read is TGCGCCAGCAGCCCGGTGCCCCTGGGGGGGACAGGTGGGGAG.